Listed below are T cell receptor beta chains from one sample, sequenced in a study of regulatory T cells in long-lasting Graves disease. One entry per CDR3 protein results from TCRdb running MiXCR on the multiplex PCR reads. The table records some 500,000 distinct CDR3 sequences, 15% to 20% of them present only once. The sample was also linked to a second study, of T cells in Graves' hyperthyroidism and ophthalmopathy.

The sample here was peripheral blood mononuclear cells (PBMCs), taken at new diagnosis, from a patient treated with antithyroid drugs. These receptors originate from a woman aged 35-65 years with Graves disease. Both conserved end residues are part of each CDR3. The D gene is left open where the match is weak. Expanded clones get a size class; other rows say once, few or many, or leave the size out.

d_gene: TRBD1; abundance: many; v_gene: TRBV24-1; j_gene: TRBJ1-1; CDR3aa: CATSDPRTGGTEAFF; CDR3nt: TGTGCCACCAGTGATCCTCGGACAGGGGGCACTGAAGCTTTCTTT
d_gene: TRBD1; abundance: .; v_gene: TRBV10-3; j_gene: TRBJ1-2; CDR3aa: CAITKQGESYGYTF; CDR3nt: TGTGCCATCACCAAACAGGGGGAGAGCTATGGCTACACCTTC
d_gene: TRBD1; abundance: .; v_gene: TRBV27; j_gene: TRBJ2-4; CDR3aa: CASNLGQGTKNIQYF; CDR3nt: TGTGCCAGCAACCTCGGACAGGGCACCAAAAACATTCAGTACTTC
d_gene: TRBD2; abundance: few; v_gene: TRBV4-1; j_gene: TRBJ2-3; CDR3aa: CASSQDPAGARTDTQYF; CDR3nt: TGCGCCAGCAGCCAAGATCCAGCGGGGGCCCGCACAGATACGCAGTATTTT
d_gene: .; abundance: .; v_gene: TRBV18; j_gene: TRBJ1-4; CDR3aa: CASSPGMRLTNEKLLF; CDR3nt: TGTGCCAGCTCACCGGGAATGCGGCTAACTAATGAAAAACTGCTTTTT
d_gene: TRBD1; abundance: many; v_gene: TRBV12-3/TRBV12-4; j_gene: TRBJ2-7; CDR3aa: CASSVWDSSYEQYF; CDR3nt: TGTGCCAGCAGTGTCTGGGACAGCTCCTACGAGCAGTACTTC
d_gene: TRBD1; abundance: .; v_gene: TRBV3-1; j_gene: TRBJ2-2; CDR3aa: CASSWTGKGTGELFF; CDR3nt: TGTGCCAGCAGCTGGACAGGGAAAGGCACCGGGGAGCTGTTTTTT
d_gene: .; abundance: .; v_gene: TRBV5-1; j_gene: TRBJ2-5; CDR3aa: CASSLVAGDQETQYF; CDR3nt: TGCGCCAGCAGCTTGGTGGCAGGGGATCAAGAGACCCAGTACTTC
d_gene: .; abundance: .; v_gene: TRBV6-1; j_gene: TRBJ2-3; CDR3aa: CASRASPPGTDTQYF; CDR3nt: TGTGCCAGCAGGGCTTCCCCCCCAGGCACAGATACGCAGTATTTT
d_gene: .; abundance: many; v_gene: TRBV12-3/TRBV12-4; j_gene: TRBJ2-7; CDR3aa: CASSRGEPYEQYF; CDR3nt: TGTGCCAGCAGTAGGGGGGAACCCTACGAGCAGTACTTC
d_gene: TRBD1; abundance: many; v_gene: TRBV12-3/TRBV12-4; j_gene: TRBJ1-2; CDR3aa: CASSPRDRESNYGYTF; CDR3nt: TGTGCCAGCAGCCCCAGGGACAGGGAATCTAACTATGGCTACACCTTC
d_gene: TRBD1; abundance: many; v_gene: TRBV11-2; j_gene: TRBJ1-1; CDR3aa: CASSFGTGFEAFF; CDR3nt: TGTGCCAGCAGCTTCGGGACAGGGTTTGAAGCTTTCTTT
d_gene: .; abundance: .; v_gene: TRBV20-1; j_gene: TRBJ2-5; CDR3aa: CSARRDGTAQETQYF; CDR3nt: TGCAGTGCTAGAAGAGATGGGACGGCACAAGAGACCCAGTACTTC
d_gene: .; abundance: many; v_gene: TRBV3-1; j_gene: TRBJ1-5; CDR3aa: CASSQGPNQPQHF; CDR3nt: TGTGCCAGCAGCCAAGGACCCAATCAGCCCCAGCATTTT
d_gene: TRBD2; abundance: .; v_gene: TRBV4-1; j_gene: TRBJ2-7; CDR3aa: CASSQRLAGDYYEQYF; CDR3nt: TGCGCCAGCAGCCAGCGACTAGCGGGGGATTACTACGAGCAGTACTTC
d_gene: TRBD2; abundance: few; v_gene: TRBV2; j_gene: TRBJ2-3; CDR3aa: CASSPLAGGPTDTQYF; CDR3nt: TGTGCCAGCAGTCCCCTGGCGGGGGGCCCCACAGATACGCAGTATTTT
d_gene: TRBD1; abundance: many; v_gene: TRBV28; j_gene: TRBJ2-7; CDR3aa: CASRKRGTGYYEQYF; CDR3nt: TGTGCCAGCAGGAAGAGGGGGACAGGGTACTACGAGCAGTACTTC
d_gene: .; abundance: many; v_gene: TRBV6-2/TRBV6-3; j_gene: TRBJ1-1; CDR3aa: CASSYASALTEAFF; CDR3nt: TGTGCCAGCAGTTACGCCAGCGCCTTGACTGAAGCTTTCTTT
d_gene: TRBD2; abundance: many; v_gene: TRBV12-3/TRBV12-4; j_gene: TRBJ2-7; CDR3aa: CASSTSGGSAQYF; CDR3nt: TGTGCCAGCTCGACTAGCGGGGGATCAGCGCAGTACTTC
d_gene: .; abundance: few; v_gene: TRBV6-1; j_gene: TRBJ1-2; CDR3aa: CASSSFRGPNYGYTF; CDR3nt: TGTGCCAGCAGCTCTTTCCGGGGACCTAACTATGGCTACACCTTC
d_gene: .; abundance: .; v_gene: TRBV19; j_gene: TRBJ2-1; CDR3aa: CASSMQGGYNEQFF; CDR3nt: TGTGCCAGTAGTATGCAGGGCGGGTACAATGAGCAGTTCTTC
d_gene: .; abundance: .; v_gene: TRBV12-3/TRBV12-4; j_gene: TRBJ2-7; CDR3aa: CASSLTEGFYEQYF; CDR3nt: TGTGCCAGCAGTCTCACAGAGGGGTTTTACGAGCAGTACTTC
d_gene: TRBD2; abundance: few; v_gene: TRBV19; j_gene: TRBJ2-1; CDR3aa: CASSSPDPWTSGGRRASSYNEQFF; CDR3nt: TGTGCCAGTAGTTCGCCCGATCCCTGGACTAGCGGGGGGCGGAGGGCCAGCTCCTACAATGAGCAGTTCTTC
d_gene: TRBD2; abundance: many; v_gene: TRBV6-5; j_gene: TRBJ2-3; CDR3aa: CASSYTLPSSGGRSTDTQYF; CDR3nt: TGTGCCAGCAGTTACACCCTACCCTCTAGCGGGGGGCGGAGCACAGATACGCAGTATTTT
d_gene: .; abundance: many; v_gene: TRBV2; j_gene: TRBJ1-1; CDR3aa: CASSLYGRNTEAFF; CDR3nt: TGTGCCAGCAGCTTATATGGGAGGAACACTGAAGCTTTCTTT
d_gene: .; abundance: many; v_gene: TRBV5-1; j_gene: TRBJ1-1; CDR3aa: CASSLSPPVNTEAFF; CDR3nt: TGCGCCAGCAGCTTGTCTCCGCCGGTGAACACTGAAGCTTTCTTT
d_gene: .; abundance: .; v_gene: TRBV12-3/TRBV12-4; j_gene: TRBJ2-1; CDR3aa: CASSLGGSRNGQFF; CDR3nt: TGTGCCAGCAGTTTAGGAGGTAGCCGCAATGGGCAGTTCTTC
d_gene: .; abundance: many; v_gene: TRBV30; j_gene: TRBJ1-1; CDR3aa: CAWRGSLNTEAFF; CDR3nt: TGTGCCTGGAGGGGGAGCTTGAACACTGAAGCTTTCTTT
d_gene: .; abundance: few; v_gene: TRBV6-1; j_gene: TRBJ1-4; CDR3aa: CASTLTAGGNEKLFF; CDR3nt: TGTGCCAGCACCCTAACGGCGGGGGGCAACGAAAAACTGTTTTTT
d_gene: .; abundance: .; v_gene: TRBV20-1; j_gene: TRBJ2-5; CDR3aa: CSAPLAPETQYF; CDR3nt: TGCAGTGCTCCCTTGGCCCCCGAGACCCAGTACTTC
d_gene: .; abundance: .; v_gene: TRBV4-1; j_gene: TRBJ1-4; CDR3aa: CASGGAKDRREKLFF; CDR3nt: TGCGCCAGCGGAGGGGCGAAGGACAGAAGGGAAAAACTGTTTTTT
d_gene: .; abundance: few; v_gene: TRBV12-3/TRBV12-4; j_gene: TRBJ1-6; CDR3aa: CASSFWSSPLHF; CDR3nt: TGTGCCAGCAGTTTTTGGTCCTCACCCCTCCACTTT